These T cell receptor beta chains were read from a single sample in a study of blood T cell repertoires in COVID-19. The repertoire was sequenced with immunoSEQ multiplex PCR; TCRdb's copy has only in-frame clones and lacks some. The sample lists over 90,000 clones; around 87% were seen once. The specimen was peripheral blood. All receptors come from a human donor in a cohort sampled during active COVID-19. The CDR3 runs from the conserved cysteine through the conserved F or W. D genes are given only for firm matches. For some rows the clone size is stated as once, few or many, or as a class when expanded; others skip it.

clone_size: few; v_call: TRBV28; cdr3_length: 17; d_call: TRBD1; j_call: TRBJ2-7; cdr3_aa: CASRSAGTGRVVYEQYF; cdr3_nt: TGTGCCAGCAGGTCCGCAGGGACAGGGAGAGTGGTCTACGAGCAGTACTTC
clone_size: NA; v_call: TRBV3-1/TRBV3-2; cdr3_length: 16; d_call: NA; j_call: TRBJ2-3; cdr3_aa: CASSQGAVGSTDTQYF; cdr3_nt: TGTGCCAGCAGCCAAGGGGCCGTGGGCAGCACAGATACGCAGTATTTT
clone_size: NA; v_call: TRBV7-2; cdr3_length: 15; d_call: TRBD1; j_call: TRBJ1-2; cdr3_aa: CASSLGGDSIRGYTF; cdr3_nt: TGTGCCAGCAGCTTAGGGGGGGACAGTATAAGGGGCTACACCTTC
clone_size: NA; v_call: TRBV6-5; cdr3_length: 11; d_call: NA; j_call: TRBJ1-5; cdr3_aa: CASKTEQPQHF; cdr3_nt: TGTGCCAGCAAGACAGAGCAGCCCCAGCATTTT
clone_size: NA; v_call: TRBV11-2; cdr3_length: 15; d_call: TRBD1; j_call: TRBJ2-1; cdr3_aa: CASSTRQGRNNEQFF; cdr3_nt: TGTGCCAGCAGCACAAGACAGGGGCGGAACAATGAGCAGTTCTTC
clone_size: NA; v_call: TRBV7-2; cdr3_length: 15; d_call: TRBD1; j_call: TRBJ2-7; cdr3_aa: CASREDRLSAYEQYF; cdr3_nt: TGTGCCAGCAGAGAGGACAGGTTGAGTGCCTACGAGCAGTACTTC
clone_size: NA; v_call: TRBV5-1; cdr3_length: 15; d_call: TRBD1; j_call: TRBJ2-1; cdr3_aa: CASSSGQGTYNEQFF; cdr3_nt: TGCGCCAGCAGCTCCGGACAGGGCACCTACAATGAGCAGTTCTTC
clone_size: NA; v_call: TRBV5-6; cdr3_length: 17; d_call: NA; j_call: TRBJ2-2; cdr3_aa: CASSPLSRQLSTGELFF; cdr3_nt: TGTGCCAGCAGCCCTCTGAGCAGACAGCTCAGCACCGGGGAGCTGTTTTTT
clone_size: NA; v_call: TRBV4-3; cdr3_length: 14; d_call: NA; j_call: TRBJ1-2; cdr3_aa: CASSQQTENYGYTF; cdr3_nt: TGCGCCAGCAGCCAACAGACAGAAAACTATGGCTACACCTTC
clone_size: few; v_call: TRBV4-1; cdr3_length: 15; d_call: TRBD1; j_call: TRBJ2-1; cdr3_aa: CASSKGGTNYNEQFF; cdr3_nt: TGCGCCAGCAGCAAAGGGGGCACCAACTACAATGAGCAGTTCTTC